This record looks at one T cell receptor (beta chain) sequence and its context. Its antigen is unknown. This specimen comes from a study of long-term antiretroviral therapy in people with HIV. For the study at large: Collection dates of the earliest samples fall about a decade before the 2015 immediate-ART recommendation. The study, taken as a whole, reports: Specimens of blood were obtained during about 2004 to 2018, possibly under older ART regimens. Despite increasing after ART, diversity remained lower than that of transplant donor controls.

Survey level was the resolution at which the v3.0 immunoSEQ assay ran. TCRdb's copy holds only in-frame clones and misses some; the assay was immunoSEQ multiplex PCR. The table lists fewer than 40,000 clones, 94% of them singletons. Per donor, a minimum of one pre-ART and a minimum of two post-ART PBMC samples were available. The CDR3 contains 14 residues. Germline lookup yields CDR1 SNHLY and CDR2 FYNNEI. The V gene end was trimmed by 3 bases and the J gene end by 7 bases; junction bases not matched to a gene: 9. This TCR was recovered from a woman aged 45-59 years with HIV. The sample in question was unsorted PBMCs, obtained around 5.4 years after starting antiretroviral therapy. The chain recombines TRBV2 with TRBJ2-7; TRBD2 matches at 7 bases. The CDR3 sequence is CASSDRIWGGEQYF. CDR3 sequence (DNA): TGTGCCAGCAGTGATAGGATATGGGGGGGAGAGCAGTACTTC.